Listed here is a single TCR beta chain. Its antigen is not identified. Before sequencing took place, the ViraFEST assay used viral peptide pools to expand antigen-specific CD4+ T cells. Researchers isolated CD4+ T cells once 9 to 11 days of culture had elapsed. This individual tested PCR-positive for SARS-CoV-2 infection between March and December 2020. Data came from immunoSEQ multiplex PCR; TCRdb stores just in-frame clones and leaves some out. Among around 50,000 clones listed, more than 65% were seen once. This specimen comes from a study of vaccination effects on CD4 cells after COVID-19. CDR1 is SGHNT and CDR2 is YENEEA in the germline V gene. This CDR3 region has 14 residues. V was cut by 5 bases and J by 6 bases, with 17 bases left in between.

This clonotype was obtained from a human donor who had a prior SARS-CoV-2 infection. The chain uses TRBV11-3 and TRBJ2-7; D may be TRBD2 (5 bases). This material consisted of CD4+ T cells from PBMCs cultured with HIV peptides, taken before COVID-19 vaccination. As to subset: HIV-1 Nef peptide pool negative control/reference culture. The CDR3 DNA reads TGTGCCAGCAGCGAGAGCCCGACTCGGGGCGAGCAGTACTTC. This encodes CASSESPTRGEQYF.